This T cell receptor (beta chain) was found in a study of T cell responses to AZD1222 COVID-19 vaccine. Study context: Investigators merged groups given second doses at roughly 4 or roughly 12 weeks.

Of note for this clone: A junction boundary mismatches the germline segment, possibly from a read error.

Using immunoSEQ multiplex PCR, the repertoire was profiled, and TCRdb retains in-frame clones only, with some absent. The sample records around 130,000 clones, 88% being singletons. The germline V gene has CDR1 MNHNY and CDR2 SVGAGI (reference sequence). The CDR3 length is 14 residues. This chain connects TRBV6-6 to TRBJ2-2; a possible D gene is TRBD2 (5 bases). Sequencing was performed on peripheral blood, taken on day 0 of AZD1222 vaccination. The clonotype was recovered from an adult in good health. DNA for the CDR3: TGTGCCAGCAGTTACGAGGGAGAGGACGGGAAGCTGTTTTTT. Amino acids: CASSYEGEDGKLFF.